A selection of T cell receptor beta chains follows, all from one sample in a study of blood T cell repertoires in COVID-19. Method: immunoSEQ multiplex PCR; TCRdb's copy keeps in-frame clones and lacks some. Of some 240,000 clones in the sample, 75% to 85% were seen once. The specimen sequenced was peripheral blood. All receptors come from a woman in her seventies with COVID-19, enrolled during active disease. CDR3s include the opening cysteine and the closing phenylalanine or tryptophan. D genes are given only for firm matches.

V	J	D	CDR3
TRBV18	TRBJ2-5	.	CASSPGTQETQYF
TRBV5-4	TRBJ2-3	TRBD1	CASSLGQGRTDTQYF
TRBV24-1	TRBJ1-3	.	CATSDSTVGNTIYF
TRBV28	TRBJ2-1	.	CASTTGTMQEQFF
TRBV25-1	TRBJ1-5	.	CASSGAVNSNQPQHF
TRBV19	TRBJ1-2	TRBD1	CASTGQANYGYTF
TRBV25-1	TRBJ2-7	TRBD1	CASSKLDRAHEQYF
TRBV19	TRBJ2-5	TRBD1	CASSRQGQETQYF
TRBV10-3	TRBJ2-5	TRBD1	CAIKGAGGETQYF
TRBV11-1	TRBJ2-7	TRBD1	CASSHGQGGNEQYF
TRBV19	TRBJ1-5	TRBD1	CASSIDGTGFQPQHF
TRBV18	TRBJ2-4	TRBD2	CASSPLGEGNIQYF
TRBV14	TRBJ2-5	.	CASSQAQVGETQYF
TRBV12-3/TRBV12-4	TRBJ1-1	TRBD1	CASRRQGGTEAFF
TRBV2	TRBJ1-1	.	CASREVGGTNTEAFF
TRBV7-9	TRBJ2-5	.	CASSFMTGPSETQYF
TRBV12-3/TRBV12-4	TRBJ2-3	TRBD2	CASTERETNTQYF
TRBV11-2	TRBJ2-1	.	CASSLGGSRVYEQFF
TRBV5-1	TRBJ2-1	TRBD2	CASSLLAGVINEQFF
TRBV7-9	TRBJ2-7	TRBD2	CASSLVRGLASYEQYF
TRBV15	TRBJ1-4	.	CATTPGGRDEKLFF
TRBV7-9	TRBJ2-7	.	CASSGAGAPTYEQYF
TRBV6-6	TRBJ1-2	.	CASSPTGQPYGYTF
TRBV5-1	TRBJ2-2	TRBD1	CASSLRVAGGNTGELFF
TRBV14	TRBJ2-7	TRBD2	CASSQERFPWASGRFEQYF
TRBV7-8	TRBJ2-6	.	CASSITGRSGANVLTF
TRBV2	TRBJ1-3	.	CASSEAFPDRYGNTIYF
TRBV10-3	TRBJ2-5	.	CAISRDLQETQYF
TRBV6-5	TRBJ2-7	TRBD1	CASSRLGTGHYEQYF
TRBV7-6	TRBJ2-2	.	CASSLGVGGTGELFF
TRBV28	TRBJ2-7	.	CASSSLLRGPYEQYF
TRBV9	TRBJ2-3	TRBD1	CASRPGTGHSSTDTQYF
TRBV6-1	TRBJ2-1	TRBD2	CASSESTSGSYEQFF
TRBV6-5	TRBJ2-7	TRBD2	CASSYSWTSATYEQYF
TRBV19	TRBJ1-2	.	CASTDSTGFYGYTF
TRBV6-2/TRBV6-3	TRBJ2-7	.	CASSYSRYPDPYEQYF
TRBV5-1	TRBJ2-7	.	CASSPNTGVSSYEQYF
TRBV15	TRBJ2-5	TRBD1	CATSGRQGAIQETQYF
TRBV7-6	TRBJ2-3	TRBD2	CASSLRPSGRVENTQYF
TRBV7-9	TRBJ2-3	TRBD2	CASSSGTSGSTDTQYF
TRBV30	TRBJ2-2	TRBD1	CAWSVQGTGELFF